The 15 T cell receptor beta chains below all came from one sample that was sequenced in a study of T-cell reconstitution after alpha-beta-depleted transplantation in children. Preparation of the TCRbeta library used unique molecular identifiers. TCRdb reanalysed the PCR reads using MiXCR and keeps one entry per CDR3 protein. This sample has hundreds of thousands of distinct CDR3 sequences, with 32% found just once. This specimen consisted of PBMCs from the stem cell graft donor, obtained from the stem cell graft. Source of these receptors: a human donor who donated a stem cell graft to a child with aplastic anemia.

This clonotype has just a few counts. V is TRBV12-3 or TRBV12-4 and J is TRBJ2-3, with 10 bases aligning to TRBD2. The CDR3 has 17 residues. The V and J ends lost 2 bases and 0 bases, in that order; junction bases with no gene match: 5. CDR3 in amino acids: CASSLSSTSGSTDTQYF. As DNA, the CDR3 is TGTGCCAGCAGTTTATCCTCGACTAGCGGGAGCACAGATACGCAGTATTTT.

The chain is built from TRBV12-5 and TRBJ2-4; no reliable D call. Germline V CDR1 and CDR2: LGHNT, FRNRAP. V gave up 4 bases and J gave up 3 bases, with 10 bases separating them. The CDR3 spans 14 residues. CDR3 DNA: TGTGCTAGTGGTTACACTACACTCAAAAACATTCAGTACTTC. Protein sequence: CASGYTTLKNIQYF.

The rearrangement uses TRBV20-1 and TRBJ1-1, with 8 bases identical to TRBD1. V was pared by 6 bases and J by 7 bases, with 16 bases of the junction left unmatched. The germline V gene encodes CDR1 DFQATT and CDR2 SNEGSKA (reference sequence). The CDR3 length is 15 residues. CDR3 sequence: CSAPLTGARSNEAFF. CDR3 in DNA: TGCAGTGCCCCCCTGACAGGGGCCCGATCAAATGAAGCTTTCTTT.

This clonotype was observed a handful of times. The V gene is TRBV6-1, the J gene TRBJ2-3; tentatively, D is TRBD2 (5 bases). The CDR3 has 15 amino acids. Germline CDR1 is MNHNS and CDR2 is SASEGT. Trimming cost V 7 bases and J 6 bases, with 20 bases left between them. The CDR3 sequence: CASMKDAVRGDTQYF. DNA of the CDR3: TGTGCCAGCATGAAGGACGCAGTCCGAGGGGATACGCAGTATTTT.

Written as DNA, the CDR3 is TGTGCCAGCAGTCCAATGGGGGTTAGCACAGATACGCAGTATTTT. This codes for CASSPMGVSTDTQYF. The V gene is TRBV27, the J gene TRBJ2-3, with D perhaps matching TRBD1 or TRBD2 (5 bases each). The CDR3 runs 15 residues. Trimming removed 5 bases at V and 0 bases at J, with 12 bases between. The germline V gene encodes CDR1 MNHEY and CDR2 SMNVEV (reference sequence).

The V call is TRBV18, the J call TRBJ1-4; no clear D gene. Per the germline V gene, CDR1 is KGHSH and CDR2 is LQKENI. V lost 3 bases, J lost 8 bases, and 13 bases lay in between. The length of the CDR3 is 14 residues. Here the CDR3 reads CASSPGSSREKLFF. The CDR3, as DNA: TGTGCCAGCTCACCGGGTTCTTCTCGCGAAAAACTGTTTTTT.

The chain couples TRBV2 to TRBJ2-1; tentatively, D is TRBD2 (5 bases). The CDR3 consists of 14 residues. Trimming left V 6 bases short and J 2 bases short, with 11 bases between. Germline assignment: CDR1 SNHLY and CDR2 FYNNEI. In DNA, the CDR3 is TGTGCCAGCAGGGAGCGGACTCCCTACAATGAGCAGTTCTTC. It specifies CASRERTPYNEQFF. The variable domain in full, completed from reference TRBV2 and TRBJ2-1, reads EPEVTQTPSHQVTQMGQEVILRCVPISNHLYFYWYRQILGQKVEFLVSFYNNEISEKSEIFDDQFSVERPDGSNFTLKIRSTKLEDSAMYFCASRERTPYNEQFFGPGTRLTVL.

The chain is built from TRBV6-5 and TRBJ1-1, with a tentative D call TRBD1 (6 bases). Germline V gives CDR1 MNHEY, CDR2 SVGAGI. V lost 4 bases to trimming and J lost 4 bases, with 10 bases between them. The CDR3 has 13 amino acids. In DNA form, the CDR3 reads TGTGCCAGCAGTTCCACAGGGCGCACTGAAGCTTTCTTT. This encodes CASSSTGRTEAFF.

CDR3 loop: CASSVLRGSTDTQYF. CDR3 bases: TGTGCCAGCTCGGTTCTGCGGGGTAGCACAGATACGCAGTATTTT. The chain has TRBV28 and TRBJ2-3, with a tentative D call TRBD2 (6 bases). The CDR3 has 15 residues. CDR1 is MDHEN and CDR2 is SYDVKM in the germline V gene. The V and J ends lost 8 bases and 0 bases respectively, with 15 bases between them.

The chain uses TRBV4-2 and TRBJ2-1; D might be TRBD1 or TRBD2, each matching 5 bases. The CDR3 is 17 amino acids. V lost 1 base and J lost 7, with 20 bases in between. Germline V CDR1 and CDR2: LGHNA, YNFKEQ. CDR3 in amino acids: CASSQGSFGGDLNEQFF. The CDR3 region has the DNA TGTGCCAGCAGCCAAGGCTCCTTTGGGGGAGATTTGAATGAGCAGTTCTTC.

This clonotype was observed many times. The chain couples TRBV6-5 to TRBJ2-3; tentatively, D is TRBD1 or TRBD2 (5 bases each). V lost 4 bases, J lost 1 base, and 21 bases lay in between. This CDR3 is 18 amino acids long. Germline V lookup: CDR1 MNHEY, CDR2 SVGAGI. The CDR3 sequence: CASSLSPSLATGTDTQYF. The CDR3 region has the DNA TGTGCCAGCAGTTTGAGTCCTAGCTTGGCGACAGGCACAGATACGCAGTATTTT.

This clonotype has a handful of counts. The rearrangement joins TRBV24-1 to TRBJ2-1, with 8 bases that match TRBD2. The CDR3 runs 16 residues. V dropped 2 bases and J dropped 4; count of bases not matched to a gene: 6. Germline values: CDR1 KGHDR, CDR2 SFDVKD. The CDR3 loop is CATSDSSGYLYNEQFF. CDR3 coding DNA: TGTGCCACCAGTGATTCTAGCGGGTACTTGTACAATGAGCAGTTCTTC.

This clonotype appeared a single time. This sequence joins TRBV28 and TRBJ2-3; 9 bases match TRBD2. The CDR3 is made up of 14 amino acids. Germline V gene lookup returns CDR1 MDHEN and CDR2 SYDVKM. J gave up 6 bases and V 10 bases, and 11 bases lay outside the gene matches. CDR3 in amino acids: CATVTSGGVDTQYF. The CDR3 bases are TGTGCCACCGTGACTAGCGGAGGGGTGGATACGCAGTATTTT. The full variable domain, in which reference TRBV28 and TRBJ2-3 provide the parts outside the CDR3, is DVKVTQSSRYLVKRTGEKVFLECVQDMDHENMFWYRQDPGLGLRLIYFSYDVKMKEKGDIPEGYSVSREKKERFSLILESASTNQTSMYLCATVTSGGVDTQYFGPGTRLTVL.

The chain uses TRBV29-1 and TRBJ1-2, with a possible D match to TRBD1 (5 bases). The CDR3 has 13 residues. Per the germline V gene, CDR1 is SQVTM and CDR2 is ANQGSEA. CDR3 in DNA: TGCTGTGGAGACAGTAACTTGTCCGGCGGCTACACCTTC. This translates into CCGDSNLSGGYTF.

In this sample, this clonotype turned up a few times. The chain links TRBV5-1 to TRBJ2-1; D uncertain. V lost 0 bases and J lost 2, with 6 bases in between. The CDR3 covers 14 residues. The germline CDR1 and CDR2 sequences are SGHRS and YFSETQ. CDR3 nucleotides: TGCGCCAGCAGCTTGGCTCAAGCCTACAATGAGCAGTTCTTC. Translating it yields CASSLAQAYNEQFF.